One and the same sample provided the 21 T cell receptor beta chains below, sequenced in a study of cytomegalovirus exposure and HLA in healthy donors. The PCR was carried out with 60 Vbeta primers and 13 Jbeta primers. The table came from immunoSEQ multiplex PCR; TCRdb's copy has only in-frame clones and leaves some out. The sample contains 120,000 to 150,000 clones, more than 60% of which appear only once. Source material: PBMCs. These receptors were taken from a male donor in good health and CMV-seronegative.

The chain carries TRBV5-4 and TRBJ1-2; 8 positions agree with TRBD1. V lost 0 bases to trimming and J lost 6 bases; unmatched junction nucleotides: 4. The CDR3 is 14 amino acids. From germline, CDR1 is SGHNT and CDR2 YYREEE (reference sequence). The CDR3, as DNA: TGTGCCAGCAGCTTGGACCGGACAGGGCATGGCTACACCTTC. This gives the protein CASSLDRTGHGYTF.

The genes are TRBV5-5 and TRBJ2-5; TRBD2 is a possible D gene (5 bases). TRBJ2-7 matches the DNA end more closely, so the J call is doubtful. Germline CDR1 SGHKS, CDR2 YYEKEE (reference sequence). The CDR3 extends over 16 amino acids. The chain's CDR3 is CASSLRRGVATYEQYF. DNA of the CDR3: TGTGCCAGCAGCTTGCGACGGGGTGTGGCGACCTACGAGCAGTACTTC.

V and J are TRBV13 and TRBJ2-5; TRBD1 matches at 8 bases. The CDR3 spans 14 residues. V gave up 4 bases and J gave up 5 bases; unmatched junction bases: 6. Germline CDR1 and CDR2: PRHDT and FYEKMQ (reference sequence). The CDR3 loop reads CASSSGGGMETQYF. CDR3 sequence (DNA): TGTGCCAGCAGCTCAGGGGGCGGGATGGAGACCCAGTACTTC.

The genes are TRBV27 and TRBJ1-1; TRBD1 matches at 12 bases. This CDR3 comprises 15 residues. The germline V gene has CDR1 MNHEY and CDR2 SMNVEV (reference sequence). Germline trimming cut 6 bases from V and 4 bases from J; bases unmatched to any gene: 6. This chain's CDR3 is CASRGQGAVFTEAFF. The CDR3 DNA reads as TGTGCCAGCAGGGGACAGGGGGCGGTTTTCACTGAAGCTTTCTTT.

The rearrangement links TRBV6-5 to TRBJ2-3, with a possible D match to TRBD1 (6 bases). Germline CDR1 is MNHEY and CDR2 is SVGAGI. This CDR3 contains 15 residues. Between the trimmed V and J ends, which lost 4 bases and 3 bases, there was a span of 14 bases. CDR3 sequence: CASSSRTELTDTQYF. The CDR3, as DNA: TGTGCCAGCAGTTCTCGGACAGAGTTGACAGATACGCAGTATTTT.

The chain couples TRBV6-5 to TRBJ1-1; TRBD1 aligns across 7 bases. The CDR3 is 14 amino acids. Germline-derived CDR1 and CDR2 are MNHEY and SVGAGI. V was pared by 2 bases and J by 5 bases, with 5 bases of the junction left unmatched. CDR3 protein: CASSYEGGRTEAFF. Here the CDR3 DNA reads TGTGCCAGCAGTTACGAAGGGGGCAGGACTGAAGCTTTCTTT.

The rearrangement links TRBV7-6 to TRBJ2-7, with D possibly being TRBD2 (5 bases). The CDR3 length is 14 residues. V was pared by 2 bases and J by 4 bases, with 12 bases between. Germline V gene lookup returns CDR1 SGHVS and CDR2 FNYEAQ. The CDR3 DNA reads TGTGCCAGCAGCTTAAACCCCCGGGATTACGAGCAGTACTTC. It encodes CASSLNPRDYEQYF.

The chain recombines TRBV5-1 with TRBJ2-7, with a tentative D call TRBD1 (6 bases). CDR1 SGHRS and CDR2 YFSETQ come from the germline V gene. The CDR3 has 16 residues. Trimming shortened V by 4 bases and J by 3 bases, and 20 bases separated the two germline ends. The DNA for the CDR3 is TGCGCCAGCAGCCCGACAGGAGCACCTAGAGACTACGAGCAGTACTTC. Translating gives CASSPTGAPRDYEQYF.

The rearrangement joins TRBV29-1 to TRBJ1-2; D ambiguous. Germline V gene lookup returns CDR1 SQVTM and CDR2 ANQGSEA. There are 13 residues in the CDR3. Trimming cost V 7 bases and J 4 bases, with 16 bases left between them. The CDR3, as DNA: TGCAGCGCCGAGAGGGTAAGAGGCTATGGCTACACCTTC. This codes for CSAERVRGYGYTF.

The J gene is TRBJ1-5, the V gene TRBV12-5; a weak D match, TRBD1 (5 bases). Germline CDR1 reads LGHNT; CDR2 reads FRNRAP. The V and J ends lost 1 base and 7 bases respectively, with 17 bases between them. The CDR3 extends over 16 amino acids. CDR3 sequence (DNA): TGTGCTAGTGGTTTGGCAATAACGACAGCGGGGCAGCCCCAGCATTTT. It translates to CASGLAITTAGQPQHF.

The chain joins TRBV25-1 to TRBJ2-3; tentative D call: TRBD2 (5 bases). Germline CDR1 reads MGHDK; CDR2 reads SYGVNS. The CDR3 spans 14 residues. Trimming pared 2 bases from V and 1 base from J, leaving 7 bases between. The CDR3 DNA reads as TGTGCCAGCAGTGAAGGGCGGGGCACAGATACGCAGTATTTT. Residues: CASSEGRGTDTQYF.

This clone came up once. This chain joins TRBV5-1 and TRBJ2-6, with D tentatively TRBD1 (6 bases). Germline CDR1 and CDR2: SGHRS and YFSETQ. The CDR3 contains 17 residues. The germline V and J ends were trimmed by 5 bases and 0 bases, with 15 bases remaining between them. The CDR3 loop is CASRVSGALSGANVLTF. CDR3 nucleotides: TGCGCCAGCAGGGTGTCAGGGGCACTCTCTGGGGCCAACGTCCTGACTTTC.

For this clone: Additional DNA sequences in this sample encode the identical CDR3. CDR3 region: CASGSRTSGSGYEQFF. In DNA, the CDR3 is TGTGCTAGTGGCTCAAGGACTAGCGGGAGTGGCTATGAGCAGTTCTTC. The V gene is TRBV12-5, the J gene TRBJ2-1; TRBD2 matches at 13 bases. The V gene's germline CDR1 is LGHNT and CDR2 FRNRAP. The CDR3 is 16 residues long. V was pared by 6 bases and J by 8 bases, with 10 bases of the junction left unmatched.

The chain carries TRBV7-9 and TRBJ2-7; D is possibly TRBD1 (6 bases). CDR3 length equals 16 residues. Deletions cut 0 bases from V and 3 bases from J, with 15 bases between. The V gene's germline CDR1 is SEHNR and CDR2 FQNEAQ (reference sequence). The CDR3 loop is CASSLAVTGEIYEQYF. The CDR3 nucleotides are TGTGCCAGCAGCTTAGCGGTGACAGGAGAGATCTACGAGCAGTACTTC.

A few counts support this clone. The CDR3 nucleotides read TGTGCCAGCAGCGTTGCCGGGACACCTAACTATGGCTACACCTTC. It encodes CASSVAGTPNYGYTF. The J gene is TRBJ1-2, the V gene TRBV9, with D possibly being TRBD1 (6 bases). The germline V gene has CDR1 SGDLS and CDR2 YYNGEE. Trimming removed 2 bases from V and 0 bases from J, with 11 bases in between. There are 15 residues in the CDR3.

The rearrangement links TRBV5-8 to TRBJ2-5, with 7 bases fitting TRBD2. The J call may be faulty, since TRBJ2-7 better matches the DNA end. The CDR3 has 13 amino acids. The germline CDR1 and CDR2 sequences are SGHTS and YDEGEE. This chain's CDR3 is CASSHGTNYEQYF. CDR3 bases: TGTGCCAGCAGCCACGGGACTAATTACGAGCAGTACTTC.

CDR3: CAISHRDEEFPDTQYF. CDR3 nucleotide sequence: TGTGCCATCAGTCACCGAGACGAGGAATTCCCAGATACGCAGTATTTT. The J gene is TRBJ2-3, the V gene TRBV10-3; D remains ambiguous. CDR3 length: 16 amino acids. V shed 5 bases and J shed 4 bases, with 19 bases lying between them. In germline, CDR1 is ENHRY, CDR2 SYGVKD.

Remarks on this clone: Germline is not matched at one junction end, which may reflect a read error. This chain connects TRBV19 to TRBJ2-1, with D perhaps TRBD2 (5 bases). The germline CDR1 and CDR2 sequences are LNHDA and SQIVND (reference sequence). This CDR3 comprises 13 residues. CDR3 residues: CACSNLPSYEQFF. For the CDR3, the DNA is TGTGCCTGTAGTAATCTGCCTAGCTATGAGCAGTTCTTC.

The CDR3 region is CASGLVQGEGNQPQHF. CDR3 nucleotides: TGTGCTAGTGGTTTGGTACAGGGGGAAGGCAATCAGCCCCAGCATTTT. V is TRBV12-5 and J is TRBJ1-5; TRBD1 aligns across 8 bases. CDR3 length: 16 residues. Germline V gene data show CDR1 as LGHNT and CDR2 as FRNRAP. The trim removed 0 bases at V and 2 bases at J, leaving 3 bases unmatched.

This chain connects TRBV19 to TRBJ2-2; D is perhaps TRBD2 (6 bases). Trimming took off 0 bases at V and 6 bases at J, with 17 bases between the two ends. This CDR3 spans 17 amino acids. CDR1 and CDR2 (germline): LNHDA, SQIVND (reference sequence). For the CDR3, the DNA is TGTGCCAGTAGTATAGATTATAGACGCGGGGACCCCGGGGAGCTGTTTTTT. Protein sequence: CASSIDYRRGDPGELFF.

The genes are TRBV30 and TRBJ2-7; TRBD1 agrees at 8 bases. Per the germline V gene, CDR1 is GTSNPN and CDR2 is SVGIG (reference sequence). V dropped 1 base and J dropped 2; count of bases not matched to a gene: 7. This CDR3 is 15 amino acids long. CDR3 nucleotide sequence: TGTGCCTGGAGTGCAGGGGGCGCCGGGACCTACGAGCAGTACTTC. This encodes CAWSAGGAGTYEQYF.